The T cell receptor (beta chain) under discussion was sequenced for a study of blood T cell repertoires in COVID-19. Study-level information: T cells, B-cell-depleted T cells, or PBMCs supplied cDNA or gDNA.

Germline-derived CDR1 and CDR2 are SNHLY and FYNNEI. This CDR3 contains 13 residues. The V and J ends lost 6 bases and 12 bases respectively, with 20 bases between them. Original analysis: By means of reference gene primer amplification, nucleated cell counts were estimated. Data came from immunoSEQ multiplex PCR; TCRdb stores just in-frame clones and leaves some out. That table is the source of V, J and clone size, and D and trimming were worked out from the DNA. Of almost 250,000 clones detected, around nine tenths appear once; the ten largest clones hold around 1.6%. The receptor's source is a woman aged 55-69 years who had recovered from COVID-19. This chain uses TRBV2 with TRBJ1-2, with D possibly TRBD1 on 5 matching bases. The sequenced sample was peripheral blood. CDR3 residues: CASSESPTGSNTF. DNA for the CDR3: TGTGCCAGCAGCGAATCTCCTACAGGATCGAACACCTTC. The full variable domain, completed using reference TRBV2 and TRBJ1-2, is EPEVTQTPSHQVTQMGQEVILRCVPISNHLYFYWYRQILGQKVEFLVSFYNNEISEKSEIFDDQFSVERPDGSNFTLKIRSTKLEDSAMYFCASSESPTGSNTFGSGTRLTVV.